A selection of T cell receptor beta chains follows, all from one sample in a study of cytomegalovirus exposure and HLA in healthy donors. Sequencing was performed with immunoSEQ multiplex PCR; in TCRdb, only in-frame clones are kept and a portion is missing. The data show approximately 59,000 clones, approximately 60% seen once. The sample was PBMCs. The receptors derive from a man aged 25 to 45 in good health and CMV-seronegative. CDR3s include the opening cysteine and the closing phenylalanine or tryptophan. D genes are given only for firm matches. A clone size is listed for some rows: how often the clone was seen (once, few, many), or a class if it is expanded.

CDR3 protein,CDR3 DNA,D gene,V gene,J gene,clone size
CAWSVGRRDGYTF,TGTGCCTGGAGTGTAGGCAGGCGGGATGGCTACACCTTC,-,TRBV30,TRBJ1-2,once
CAISEAENYGYTF,TGTGCCATCAGTGAGGCCGAGAACTATGGCTACACCTTC,-,TRBV10-3,TRBJ1-2,-
CATSRGIPTSAGDYEQYF,TGTGCCACCAGCAGAGGAATCCCCACCTCAGCAGGGGACTACGAGCAGTACTTC,-,TRBV15,TRBJ2-7,-
CASSPPGGSGVLSYEQYF,TGTGCCAGCAGCCCACCCGGGGGTAGCGGAGTCTTATCCTACGAGCAGTACTTC,-,TRBV5-4,TRBJ2-7,-
CSVEGLGLSSSYNEQFF,TGCAGCGTTGAGGGGCTGGGACTGAGTAGCTCCTACAATGAGCAGTTCTTC,-,TRBV29-1,TRBJ2-1,few
CASSSSHTGELFF,TGTGCCAGCAGCTCATCCCACACCGGGGAGCTGTTTTTT,-,TRBV9,TRBJ2-2,-
CASSSTGNTEAFF,TGTGCCAGCAGTTCCACGGGGAACACTGAAGCTTTCTTT,-,TRBV6-5,TRBJ1-1,-
CSVVGQGAVTEAFF,TGCAGCGTAGTAGGACAGGGGGCTGTCACTGAAGCTTTCTTT,TRBD1,TRBV29-1,TRBJ1-1,-
CSVVQANYGYTF,TGCAGCGTTGTACAGGCTAACTATGGCTACACCTTC,-,TRBV29-1,TRBJ1-2,-
CAWSETGDFFATNEKLFF,TGTGCCTGGAGCGAGACAGGGGATTTCTTTGCAACTAATGAAAAACTGTTTTTT,TRBD1,TRBV30,TRBJ1-4,once
CASSTTGPTDTQYF,TGTGCCAGCAGCACGACAGGGCCCACAGATACGCAGTATTTT,TRBD1,TRBV9,TRBJ2-3,-
CASSEEVTVEKLFF,TGTGCCAGCAGTGAAGAGGTGACAGTTGAAAAACTGTTTTTT,-,TRBV6-1,TRBJ1-4,few
CASSLGTVNTEAFF,TGTGCCAGCAGCTTAGGGACAGTGAACACTGAAGCTTTCTTT,-,TRBV7-9,TRBJ1-1,-
CASSAQQETQYF,TGTGCCAGCAGTGCACAGCAAGAGACCCAGTACTTC,-,TRBV2,TRBJ2-5,once
CAWSGLSGVYNEQFF,TGTGCCTGGAGTGGGCTTAGCGGGGTCTACAATGAGCAGTTCTTC,TRBD2,TRBV30,TRBJ2-1,few
CASSLDAGRTGNTIYF,TGTGCCAGCAGTTTAGATGCGGGGCGGACAGGAAACACCATATATTTT,-,TRBV7-8,TRBJ1-3,-
CASSPTGYQPQHF,TGTGCCAGCAGTCCCACAGGGTATCAGCCCCAGCATTTT,-,TRBV6-5,TRBJ1-5,-
CASSLDPEVPEAFF,TGTGCCAGCAGCTTAGATCCGGAGGTCCCTGAAGCTTTCTTT,-,TRBV7-2,TRBJ1-1,few
CASSVAWTAVSGNTIYF,TGTGCCAGCAGCGTAGCTTGGACTGCCGTCTCTGGAAACACCATATATTTT,-,TRBV9,TRBJ1-3,few
CASSLDRGHYEQYF,TGCGCCAGCAGCTTGGACAGGGGGCACTACGAGCAGTACTTC,TRBD1,TRBV5-1,TRBJ2-7,few
CASSTNRDFSYEQYF,TGTGCCAGCAGCACAAACCGGGACTTCTCCTACGAGCAGTACTTC,-,TRBV7-8,TRBJ2-7,-
CASSQDSGPSTDTQYF,TGCGCCAGCAGCCAAGATAGCGGACCTAGCACAGATACGCAGTATTTT,-,TRBV4-1,TRBJ2-3,once
CASSRGGQGSEAFF,TGTGCCAGCTCGCGGGGGGGGCAAGGATCTGAAGCTTTCTTT,-,TRBV18,TRBJ1-1,-
CASSIVAGISEAFF,TGTGCCAGTAGTATCGTCGCCGGTATTTCTGAAGCTTTCTTT,-,TRBV19,TRBJ1-1,-
CASTLTGAETQYF,TGTGCCAGCACTCTGACAGGAGCGGAGACCCAGTACTTC,-,TRBV6-5,TRBJ2-5,-
CASSLGQGRETQYF,TGCGCCAGCAGCTTAGGACAGGGGCGAGAGACCCAGTACTTC,TRBD1,TRBV5-1,TRBJ2-5,-
CASSYGNRVYSDGYTF,TGTGCCAGCAGTTACGGAAACAGGGTGTATTCGGATGGCTACACCTTC,-,TRBV6-5,TRBJ1-2,-
CAGNSGGGADTQYF,TGTGCCGGAAATAGCGGGGGTGGCGCAGATACGCAGTATTTT,TRBD2,TRBV6-1,TRBJ2-3,few
CASLSPHAGHEQYF,TGTGCCAGCCTCTCCCCCCATGCAGGGCACGAGCAGTACTTC,-,TRBV27,TRBJ2-7,-
CAWNPGQGAGEQYF,TGTGCCTGGAATCCGGGACAGGGGGCCGGCGAGCAGTACTTC,TRBD1,TRBV30,TRBJ2-7,few
CAISESPGLAGGPQDTQYF,TGTGCCATCAGTGAGTCCCCGGGACTAGCGGGGGGCCCCCAAGATACGCAGTATTTT,TRBD2,TRBV10-3,TRBJ2-3,-
CSVEERRGEQYF,TGCAGCGTTGAAGAGAGGAGGGGCGAGCAGTACTTC,-,TRBV29-1,TRBJ2-7,few
CASSDRAGTDTQYF,TGTGCCAGCAGTGATAGGGCAGGGACAGATACGCAGTATTTT,-,TRBV6-4,TRBJ2-3,-